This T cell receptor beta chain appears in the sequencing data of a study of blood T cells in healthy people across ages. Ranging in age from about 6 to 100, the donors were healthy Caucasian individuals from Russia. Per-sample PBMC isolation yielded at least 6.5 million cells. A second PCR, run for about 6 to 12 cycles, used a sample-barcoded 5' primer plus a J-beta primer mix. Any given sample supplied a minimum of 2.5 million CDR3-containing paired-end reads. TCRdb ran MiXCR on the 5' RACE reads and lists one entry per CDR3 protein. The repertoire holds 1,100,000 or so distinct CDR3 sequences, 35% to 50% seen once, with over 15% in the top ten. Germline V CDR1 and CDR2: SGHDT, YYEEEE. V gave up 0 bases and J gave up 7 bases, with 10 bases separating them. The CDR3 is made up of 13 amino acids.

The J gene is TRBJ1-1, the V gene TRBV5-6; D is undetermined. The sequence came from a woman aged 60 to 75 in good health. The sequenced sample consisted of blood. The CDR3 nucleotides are TGTGCCAGCAGCTTGGTTTCGGGGTATGAAGCTTTCTTT. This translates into CASSLVSGYEAFF.